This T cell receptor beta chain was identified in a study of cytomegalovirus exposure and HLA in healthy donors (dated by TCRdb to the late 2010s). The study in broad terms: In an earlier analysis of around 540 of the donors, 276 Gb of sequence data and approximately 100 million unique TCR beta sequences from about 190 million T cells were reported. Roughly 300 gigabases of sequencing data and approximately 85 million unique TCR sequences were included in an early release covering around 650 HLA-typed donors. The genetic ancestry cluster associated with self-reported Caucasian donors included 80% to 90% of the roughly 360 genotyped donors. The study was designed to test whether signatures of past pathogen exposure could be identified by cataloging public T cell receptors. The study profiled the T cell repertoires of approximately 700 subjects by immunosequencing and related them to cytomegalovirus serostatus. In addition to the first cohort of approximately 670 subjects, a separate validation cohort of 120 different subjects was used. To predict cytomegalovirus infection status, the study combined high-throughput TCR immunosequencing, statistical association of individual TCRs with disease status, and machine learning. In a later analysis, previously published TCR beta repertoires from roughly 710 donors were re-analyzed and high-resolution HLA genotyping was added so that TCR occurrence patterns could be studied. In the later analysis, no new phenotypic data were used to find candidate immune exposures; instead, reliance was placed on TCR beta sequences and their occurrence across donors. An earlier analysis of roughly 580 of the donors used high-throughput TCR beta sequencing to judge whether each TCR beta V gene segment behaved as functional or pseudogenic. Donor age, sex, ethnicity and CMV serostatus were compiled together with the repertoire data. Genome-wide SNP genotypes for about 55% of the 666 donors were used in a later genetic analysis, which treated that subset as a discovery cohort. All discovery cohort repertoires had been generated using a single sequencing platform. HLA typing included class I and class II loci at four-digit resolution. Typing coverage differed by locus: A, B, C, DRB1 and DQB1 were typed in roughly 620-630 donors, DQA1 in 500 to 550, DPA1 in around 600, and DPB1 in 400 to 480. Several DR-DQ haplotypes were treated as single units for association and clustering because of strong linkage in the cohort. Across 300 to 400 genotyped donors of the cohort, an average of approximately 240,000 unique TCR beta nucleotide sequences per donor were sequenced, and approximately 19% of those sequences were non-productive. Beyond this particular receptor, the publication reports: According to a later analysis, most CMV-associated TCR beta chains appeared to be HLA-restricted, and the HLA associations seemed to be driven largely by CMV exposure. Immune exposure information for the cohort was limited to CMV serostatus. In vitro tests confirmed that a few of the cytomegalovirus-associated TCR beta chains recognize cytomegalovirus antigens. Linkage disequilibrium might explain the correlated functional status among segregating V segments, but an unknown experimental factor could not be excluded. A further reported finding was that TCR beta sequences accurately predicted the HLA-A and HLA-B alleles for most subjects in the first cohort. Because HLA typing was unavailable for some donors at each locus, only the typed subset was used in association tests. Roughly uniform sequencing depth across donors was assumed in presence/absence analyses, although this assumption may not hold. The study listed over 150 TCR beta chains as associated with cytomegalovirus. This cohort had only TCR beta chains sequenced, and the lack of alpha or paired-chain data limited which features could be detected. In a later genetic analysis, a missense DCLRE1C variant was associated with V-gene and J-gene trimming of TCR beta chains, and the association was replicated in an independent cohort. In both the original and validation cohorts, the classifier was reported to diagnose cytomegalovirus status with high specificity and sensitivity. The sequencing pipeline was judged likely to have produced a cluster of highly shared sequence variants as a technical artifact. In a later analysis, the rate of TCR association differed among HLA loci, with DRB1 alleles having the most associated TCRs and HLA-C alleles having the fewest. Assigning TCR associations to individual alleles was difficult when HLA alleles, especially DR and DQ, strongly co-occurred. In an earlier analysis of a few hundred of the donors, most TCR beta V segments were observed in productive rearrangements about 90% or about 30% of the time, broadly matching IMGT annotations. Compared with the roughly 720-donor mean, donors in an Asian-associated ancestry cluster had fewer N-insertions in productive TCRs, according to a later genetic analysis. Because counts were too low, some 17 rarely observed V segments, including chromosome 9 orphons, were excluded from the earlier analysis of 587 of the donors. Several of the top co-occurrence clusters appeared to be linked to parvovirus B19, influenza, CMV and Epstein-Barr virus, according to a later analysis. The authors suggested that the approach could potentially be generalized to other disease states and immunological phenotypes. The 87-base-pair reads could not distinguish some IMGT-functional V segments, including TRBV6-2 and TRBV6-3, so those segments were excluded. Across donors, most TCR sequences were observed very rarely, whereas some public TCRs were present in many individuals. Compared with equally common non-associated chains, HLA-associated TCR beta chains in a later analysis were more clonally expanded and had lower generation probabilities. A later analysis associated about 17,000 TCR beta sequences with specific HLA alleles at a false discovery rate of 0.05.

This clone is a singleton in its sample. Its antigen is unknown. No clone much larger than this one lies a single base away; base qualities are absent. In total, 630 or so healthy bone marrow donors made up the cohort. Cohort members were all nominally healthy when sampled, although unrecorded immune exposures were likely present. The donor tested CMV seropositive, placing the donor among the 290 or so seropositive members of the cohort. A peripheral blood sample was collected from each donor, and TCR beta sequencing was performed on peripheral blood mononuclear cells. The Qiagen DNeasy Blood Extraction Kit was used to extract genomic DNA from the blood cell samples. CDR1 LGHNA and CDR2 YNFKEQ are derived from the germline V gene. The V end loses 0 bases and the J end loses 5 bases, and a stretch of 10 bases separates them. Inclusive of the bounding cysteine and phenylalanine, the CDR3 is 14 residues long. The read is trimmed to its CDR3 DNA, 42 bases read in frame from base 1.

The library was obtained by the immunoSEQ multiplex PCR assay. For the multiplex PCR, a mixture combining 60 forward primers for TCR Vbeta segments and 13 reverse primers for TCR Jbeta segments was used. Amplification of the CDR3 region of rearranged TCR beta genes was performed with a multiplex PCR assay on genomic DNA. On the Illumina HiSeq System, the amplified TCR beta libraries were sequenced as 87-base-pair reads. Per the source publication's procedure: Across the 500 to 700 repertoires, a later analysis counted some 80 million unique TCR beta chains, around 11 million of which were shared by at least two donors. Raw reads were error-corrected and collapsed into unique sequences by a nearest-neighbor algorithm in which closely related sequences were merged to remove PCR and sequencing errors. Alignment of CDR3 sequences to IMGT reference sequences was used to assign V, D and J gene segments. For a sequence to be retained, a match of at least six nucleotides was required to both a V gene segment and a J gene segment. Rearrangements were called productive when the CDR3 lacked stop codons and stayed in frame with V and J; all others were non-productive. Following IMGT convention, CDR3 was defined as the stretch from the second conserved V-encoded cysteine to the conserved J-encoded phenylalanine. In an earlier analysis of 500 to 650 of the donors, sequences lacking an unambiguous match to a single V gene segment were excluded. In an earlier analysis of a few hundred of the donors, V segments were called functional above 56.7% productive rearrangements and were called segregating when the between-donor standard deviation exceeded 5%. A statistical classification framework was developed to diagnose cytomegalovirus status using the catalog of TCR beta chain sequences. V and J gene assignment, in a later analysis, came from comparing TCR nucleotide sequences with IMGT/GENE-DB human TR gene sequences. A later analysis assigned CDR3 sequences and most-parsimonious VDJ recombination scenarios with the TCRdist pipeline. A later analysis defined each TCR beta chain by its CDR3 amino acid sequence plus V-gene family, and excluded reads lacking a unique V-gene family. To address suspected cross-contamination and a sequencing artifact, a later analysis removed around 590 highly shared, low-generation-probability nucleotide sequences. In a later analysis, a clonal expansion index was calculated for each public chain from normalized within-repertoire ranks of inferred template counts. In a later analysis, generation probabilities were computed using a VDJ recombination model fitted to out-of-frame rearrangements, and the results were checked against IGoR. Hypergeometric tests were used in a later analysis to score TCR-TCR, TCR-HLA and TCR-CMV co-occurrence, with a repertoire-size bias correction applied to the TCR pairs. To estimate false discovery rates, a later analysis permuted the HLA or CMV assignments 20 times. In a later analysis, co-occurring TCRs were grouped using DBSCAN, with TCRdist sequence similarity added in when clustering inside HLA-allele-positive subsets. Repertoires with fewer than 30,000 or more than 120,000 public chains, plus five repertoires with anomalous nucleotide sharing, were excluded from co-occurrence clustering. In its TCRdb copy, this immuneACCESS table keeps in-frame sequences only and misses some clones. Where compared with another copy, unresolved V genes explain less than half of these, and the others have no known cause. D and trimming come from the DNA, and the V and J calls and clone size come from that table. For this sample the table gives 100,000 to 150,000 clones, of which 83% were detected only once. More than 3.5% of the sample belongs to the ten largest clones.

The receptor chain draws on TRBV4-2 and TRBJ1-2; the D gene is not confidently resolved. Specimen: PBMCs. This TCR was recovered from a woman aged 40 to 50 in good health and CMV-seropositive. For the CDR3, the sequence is CASSQELREYGYTF. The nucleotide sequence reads TGTGCCAGCAGCCAAGAGTTACGGGAGTATGGCTACACCTTC.